This T cell receptor (beta chain) was identified during a study of cytomegalovirus exposure and HLA in healthy donors. The study ran its PCR with 60 Vbeta and 13 Jbeta primers. The data were produced by immunoSEQ multiplex PCR, yet TCRdb's version contains in-frame clones alone and is incomplete. This repertoire includes over 65,000 clones. The source is a woman aged 25 to 39 in good health and CMV-seronegative. Sequencing was done on a sample of PBMCs.

CDR3 nucleotides: TGTGCCAGCAGTGAAGAATACTATCAGCCCCAGCATTTT. Its translation is CASSEEYYQPQHF. V gene TRBV6-1 combines with J gene TRBJ1-5, with unresolved D. The length of the CDR3 is 13 residues. V was shortened by 1 base and J by 5 bases, with 6 bases between the two germline ends. Per the germline V gene, CDR1 is MNHNS and CDR2 is SASEGT.